Listed below are T cell receptor beta chains from one sample, sequenced in a study of cytomegalovirus exposure and HLA in healthy donors. Using immunoSEQ multiplex PCR, the repertoire was profiled, and TCRdb retains in-frame clones only, with some absent. The data hold 160,000 or so clones, with 75% to 80% observed a single time. The sample consisted of PBMCs. The receptors derive from a man in his forties in good health and CMV-seropositive. Both conserved end residues are part of each CDR3. Each record gives: J gene, V gene, clone size, D gene, CDR3 protein, CDR3 DNA. A D gene is named only where the DNA matches it firmly. Clone size, where shown, is once, few, many, or a class for clones that have expanded.

>TRBJ1-6|TRBV30|NA|TRBD1
CAWRQGENNSPLHF
TGTGCCTGGCGACAGGGGGAAAACAATTCACCCCTCCACTTT
>TRBJ1-1|TRBV6-6|NA|NA
CASSAPSGATEAFF
TGTGCCAGCAGTGCGCCCTCAGGGGCCACTGAAGCTTTCTTT
>TRBJ2-7|TRBV2|NA|TRBD1
CASIQGQGASYEQYF
TGTGCCAGCATCCAAGGACAGGGAGCGTCCTACGAGCAGTACTTC
>TRBJ1-2|TRBV9|NA|TRBD1
CASIGTGGAGGYTF
TGTGCCAGCATCGGAACAGGGGGCGCGGGAGGCTACACCTTC
>TRBJ1-1|TRBV10-1|NA|NA
CASSESGVAEAFF
TGCGCCAGCAGTGAGTCAGGGGTGGCTGAAGCTTTCTTT
>TRBJ1-1|TRBV5-1|once|NA
CASSFSSGNTEAFF
TGCGCCAGCAGCTTTAGTAGCGGTAACACTGAAGCTTTCTTT
>TRBJ2-1|TRBV6-1|NA|TRBD2
CASSLVAGYNEQFF
TGTGCCAGCAGCCTCGTAGCGGGATACAATGAGCAGTTCTTC
>TRBJ2-1|TRBV29-1|NA|TRBD2
CSVEGGTSGSFYNEQFF
TGCAGCGTTGAAGGGGGAACTAGCGGGAGTTTTTACAATGAGCAGTTCTTC
>TRBJ1-5|TRBV6-5|NA|NA
CASRGGSGQPQHF
TGTGCCAGCAGGGGGGGATCCGGTCAGCCCCAGCATTTT
>TRBJ1-1|TRBV4-2|NA|NA
CASSQDLGVNTEAFF
TGTGCCAGCAGCCAAGATTTAGGAGTGAACACTGAAGCTTTCTTT
>TRBJ2-3|TRBV14|NA|TRBD2
CASSQDFGAGRTDTQYF
TGTGCCAGCAGCCAAGATTTTGGAGCGGGGCGCACAGATACGCAGTATTTT
>TRBJ2-7|TRBV5-6|once|TRBD2
CASSLSGSGFEQYF
TGTGCCAGCAGCTTAAGCGGGAGCGGGTTCGAGCAGTACTTC
>TRBJ1-1|TRBV28|NA|NA
CASSLSRLNTEAFF
TGTGCCAGCAGTTTATCCCGACTGAACACTGAAGCCTTCTTT
>TRBJ2-1|TRBV6-5|NA|TRBD1
CASRKDRGMDEQFF
TGTGCCAGCAGAAAGGACAGGGGAATGGATGAGCAGTTCTTC
>TRBJ2-7|TRBV27|NA|TRBD1
CASRGDGQGGGYEQYF
TGTGCCAGCAGGGGGGATGGACAGGGTGGAGGGTACGAGCAGTACTTC
>TRBJ1-5|TRBV2|NA|NA
CASSDRGPSNQPQHF
TGTGCCAGCAGTGACAGGGGACCCAGCAATCAGCCCCAGCATTTT
>TRBJ2-2|TRBV19|NA|TRBD2
CASSIAGSGRVGELFF
TGTGCCAGTAGTATAGCTGGTAGCGGGAGGGTCGGGGAGCTGTTTTTT
>TRBJ2-6|TRBV2|NA|TRBD1
CASNRDRAPGANGLTF
TGTGCCAGCAACCGGGACAGGGCTCCTGGGGCCAACGGCCTGACTTTC
>TRBJ2-5|TRBV19|NA|NA
CASSIRGETQYF
TGTGCCAGTAGTATAAGGGGTGAGACCCAGTACTTC
>TRBJ2-2|TRBV7-2|NA|NA
CASSSSMTGELFF
TGTGCCAGCAGTAGTTCTATGACCGGGGAGCTGTTTTTT
>TRBJ1-3|TRBV2|NA|TRBD1
CASSEGDRSGNTIYF
TGTGCCAGCAGTGAAGGGGACAGGTCTGGAAACACCATATATTTT
>TRBJ2-7|TRBV2|few|NA
CATGDTYEQYF
TGTGCCACCGGTGACACCTACGAGCAGTACTTC
>TRBJ2-3|TRBV21-1|few|NA
CASSARTPRRTDTQYF
TGTGCCAGCAGCGCCCGGACTCCCCGTCGCACAGATACGCAGTATTTT
>TRBJ2-6|TRBV5-1|NA|NA
CASFGPAGHQDGANGLTF
TGCGCCAGCTTCGGGCCAGCGGGCCACCAAGATGGGGCCAACGGCCTGACTTTC
>TRBJ1-6|TRBV18|NA|NA
CASSPAGLASPLHF
TGTGCCAGCTCACCTGCAGGACTCGCCTCACCCCTCCACTTT
>TRBJ1-6|TRBV5-6|NA|NA
CASSFKFVQGAHF
TGTGCCAGCAGCTTTAAATTCGTCCAGGGCGCCCACTTT
>TRBJ1-1|TRBV9|NA|NA
CASSASSPGHLNTEAFF
TGTGCCAGCAGCGCCTCATCCCCGGGACATTTGAACACTGAAGCTTTCTTT
>TRBJ2-7|TRBV28|NA|TRBD1
CASSRTGTSYEQYF
TGTGCCAGCAGTAGGACAGGGACCTCCTACGAGCAGTACTTC
>TRBJ2-7|TRBV6-1|NA|TRBD1
CASSELTGGFYEQYF
TGTGCCAGCAGTGAATTGACAGGGGGCTTCTACGAGCAGTACTTC
>TRBJ2-5|TRBV5-4|NA|TRBD2
CASSSPGRLAAETQYF
TGTGCCAGCAGCTCCCCGGGGCGACTAGCAGCCGAGACCCAGTACTTC
>TRBJ1-2|TRBV7-8|NA|NA
CASSLGRGGDYGYTF
TGTGCCAGCAGCTTGGGGCGCGGGGGCGACTATGGCTACACCTTC
>TRBJ2-6|TRBV12-5|NA|TRBD1
CASGSDRNSGANVLTF
TGTGCTAGTGGTTCGGACAGGAACTCTGGGGCCAACGTCCTGACTTTC
>TRBJ2-3|TRBV6-1|NA|TRBD2
CASSALSGRSSDTQYF
TGTGCCAGCAGTGCCCTTAGCGGGAGAAGTTCAGATACGCAGTATTTT
>TRBJ2-5|TRBV5-1|NA|TRBD1
CASSTEGTGETQYF
TGCGCCAGCAGCACGGAAGGGACAGGGGAGACCCAGTACTTC
>TRBJ2-7|TRBV6-6|NA|TRBD1
CASRTTGGRDEQYF
TGTGCCAGCAGAACTACAGGGGGTAGGGACGAGCAGTACTTC
>TRBJ2-1|TRBV10-1|NA|TRBD1
CASSEGTAYNEQFF
TGCGCCAGCAGTGAGGGGACAGCCTACAATGAGCAGTTCTTC
>TRBJ2-1|TRBV29-1|NA|NA
CSTGQLSSYNEQFF
TGCAGCACAGGACAGTTGAGCTCCTACAATGAGCAGTTCTTC
>TRBJ2-2|TRBV11-3|NA|NA
CASSPRGSGTGELFF
TGTGCCAGCAGCCCCCGAGGGTCGGGCACCGGGGAGCTGTTTTTT
>TRBJ2-4|TRBV6-1|NA|TRBD2
CASSVLAGEGSSDIQYF
TGTGCCAGCAGTGTTTTAGCGGGGGAGGGGTCTTCTGACATTCAGTACTTC
>TRBJ2-7|TRBV27|NA|TRBD1
CASRSYYRGQQYEQYF
TGTGCCAGCAGGTCGTACTACAGGGGGCAGCAGTACGAGCAGTACTTC
>TRBJ2-7|TRBV4-1|once|NA
CASSQDRNYEQYF
TGCGCCAGCAGCCAAGACAGAAACTACGAGCAGTACTTC
>TRBJ2-5|TRBV4-1|NA|TRBD1
CASSQDTGTGGPQETQYF
TGCGCCAGCAGCCAAGATACCGGGACAGGGGGCCCCCAGGAGACCCAGTACTTC
>TRBJ1-2|TRBV6-4|NA|NA
CASRGGDYGYTF
TGTGCCAGCAGGGGAGGGGACTATGGCTACACCTTC
>TRBJ2-1|TRBV5-5|few|TRBD2
CASRFGLAPSYNEQFF
TGTGCCAGCAGGTTCGGACTAGCGCCTTCCTACAATGAGCAGTTCTTC
>TRBJ2-1|TRBV7-7|once|NA
CASSLGPGSSYNEQFF
TGTGCTAGCAGCCTAGGCCCGGGAAGCTCCTACAATGAGCAGTTCTTC
>TRBJ1-1|TRBV7-8|NA|TRBD1
CASSLREGADTEAFF
TGTGCCAGCAGCTTACGAGAGGGGGCGGACACTGAAGCTTTCTTT
>TRBJ2-4|TRBV7-2|NA|NA
CASSLGGQPNIQYF
TGTGCCAGCAGCTTAGGCGGCCAGCCAAACATTCAGTACTTC
>TRBJ2-6|TRBV19|NA|TRBD1
CASSTTGYPGANVLTF
TGTGCCAGTAGTACGACAGGGTATCCTGGGGCCAACGTCCTGACTTTC
>TRBJ2-3|TRBV7-9|NA|TRBD1
CASTDNLNRGRDTQYF
TGTGCCAGCACCGATAATTTGAACAGGGGGCGCGATACGCAGTATTTT
>TRBJ1-2|TRBV6-5|NA|TRBD1
CASSFGQGFYGYTF
TGTGCCAGCAGTTTCGGACAGGGATTCTATGGCTACACCTTC
>TRBJ1-5|TRBV27|NA|NA
CASNNQGSNQPQHF
TGTGCCAGCAACAACCAGGGTAGCAATCAGCCCCAGCATTTT
>TRBJ1-5|TRBV2|NA|NA
CASSERLGQYSNQPQHF
TGTGCCAGCAGTGAAAGGTTAGGACAGTATAGCAATCAGCCCCAGCATTTT
>TRBJ2-4|TRBV4-1|NA|NA
CASSQRTTGAKNIQYF
TGCGCCAGCAGCCAAAGGACTACGGGGGCCAAAAACATTCAGTACTTC